This TCR beta chain is from a study of immune cell composition in non-small cell lung cancer. Normal lung was sampled as far from the tumour as possible, at least 3 cm. Per the germline V gene, CDR1 is SGHRS and CDR2 is YFSETQ. This CDR3 is 15 amino acids long. Trimming at V came to 5 bases and at J to 3 bases, leaving 11 bases not matched to a gene. Produced via immunoSEQ multiplex PCR; TCRdb's table is partial and in-frame only. The sample lists about 3,100 clones; 55% to 75% were seen once. The sequence came from a human donor with non-small cell lung cancer. The rearrangement joins TRBV5-1 to TRBJ2-7; TRBD2 agrees at 7 bases. Sequenced sample: non-adjacent lung tissue. Here the CDR3 reads CASRLAANQVYEQYF. The CDR3 bases are TGCGCCAGCAGGCTAGCGGCAAACCAGGTCTACGAGCAGTACTTC.